This T cell receptor (beta chain) is drawn from a study of spatial heterogeneity in lung cancer. Germline V lookup: CDR1 MNHNS, CDR2 SASEGT. V was pared by 10 bases and J by 1 base, with 13 bases between. The CDR3 runs 13 residues. Time point here: sample taken at primary tumor resection. Whole RNA, isolated from tumor, nontumor lung or frozen PBMC, was sequenced without prior sorting. This clonotype was seen only a few times. TCRdb reprocessed the 5' RACE reads via MiXCR and lists one record per CDR3 protein. This table holds some 70,000 distinct CDR3 sequences, roughly 13% found once. Sequencing was performed on PBMCs, taken at surgery. The TCR sequence derives from a male donor with early-stage non-small cell lung cancer. The chain links TRBV6-1 to TRBJ1-1, with TRBD1 as a possible D gene (6 bases). The chain's CDR3 is CAINRDPNTEAFF. CDR3 DNA: TGTGCCATCAACAGGGACCCGAACACTGAAGCTTTCTTT.